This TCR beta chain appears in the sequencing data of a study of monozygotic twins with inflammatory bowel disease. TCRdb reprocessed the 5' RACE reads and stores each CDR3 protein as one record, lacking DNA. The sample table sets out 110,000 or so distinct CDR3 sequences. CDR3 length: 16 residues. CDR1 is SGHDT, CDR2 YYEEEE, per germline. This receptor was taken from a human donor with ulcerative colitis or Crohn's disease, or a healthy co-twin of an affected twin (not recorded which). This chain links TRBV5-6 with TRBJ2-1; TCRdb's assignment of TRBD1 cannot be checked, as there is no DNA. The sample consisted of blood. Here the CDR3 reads CASSLSIGGAYNEQFF.